This paragraph covers one TCR beta chain sequence. The data stem from a study of control samples from healthy donors and cancer patients. Repertoires were generated with immunoSEQ multiplex PCR, while TCRdb's copy carries only in-frame clones and drops some. The sample has about 150,000 clones; around 94% are singletons. Germline CDR1 LNHDA, CDR2 SQIVND (reference sequence). The CDR3 consists of 14 residues. With 8 bases removed from V and 0 bases from J, the gap between germline ends came to 14 bases. The sequencing sample was made of blood. The receptor was derived from a young woman in good health. This chain uses TRBV19 with TRBJ2-7; a possible D gene is TRBD1 (6 bases). The chain's CDR3 is CASGRDTGSYEQYF. CDR3 DNA sequence: TGTGCCAGTGGCCGGGACACCGGCTCCTACGAGCAGTACTTC.